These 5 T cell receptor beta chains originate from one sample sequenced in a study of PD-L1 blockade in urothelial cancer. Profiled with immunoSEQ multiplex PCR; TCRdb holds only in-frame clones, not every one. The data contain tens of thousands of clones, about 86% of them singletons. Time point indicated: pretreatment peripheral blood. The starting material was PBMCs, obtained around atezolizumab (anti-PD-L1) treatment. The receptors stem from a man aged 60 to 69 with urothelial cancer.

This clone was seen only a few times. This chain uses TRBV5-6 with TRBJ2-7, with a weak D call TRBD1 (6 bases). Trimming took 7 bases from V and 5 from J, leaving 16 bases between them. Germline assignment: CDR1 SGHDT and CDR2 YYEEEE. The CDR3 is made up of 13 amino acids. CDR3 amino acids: CASALYRDHEQYF. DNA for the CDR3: TGTGCCAGCGCCCTATACAGGGACCACGAGCAGTACTTC.

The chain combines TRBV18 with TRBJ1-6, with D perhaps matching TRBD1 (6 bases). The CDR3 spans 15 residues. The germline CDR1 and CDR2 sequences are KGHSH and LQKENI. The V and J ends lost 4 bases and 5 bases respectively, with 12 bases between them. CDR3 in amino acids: CASSLGGGDNSPLHF. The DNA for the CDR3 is TGTGCCAGCTCACTAGGAGGGGGGGATAATTCACCCCTCCACTTT.

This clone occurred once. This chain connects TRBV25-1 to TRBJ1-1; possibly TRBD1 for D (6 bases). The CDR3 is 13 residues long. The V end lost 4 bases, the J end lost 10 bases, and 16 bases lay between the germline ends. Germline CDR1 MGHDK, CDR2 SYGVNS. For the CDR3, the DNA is TGTGCCAGCAGTGTACCCGGGGGGCCGAGAGCTTTCTTT. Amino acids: CASSVPGGPRAFF.

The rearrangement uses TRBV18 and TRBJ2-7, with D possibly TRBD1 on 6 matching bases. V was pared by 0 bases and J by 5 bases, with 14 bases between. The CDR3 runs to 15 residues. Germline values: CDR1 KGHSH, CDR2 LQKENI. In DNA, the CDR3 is TGTGCCAGCTCACCACCGTCAGTCAGGGGAAACGAGCAGTACTTC. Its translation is CASSPPSVRGNEQYF.

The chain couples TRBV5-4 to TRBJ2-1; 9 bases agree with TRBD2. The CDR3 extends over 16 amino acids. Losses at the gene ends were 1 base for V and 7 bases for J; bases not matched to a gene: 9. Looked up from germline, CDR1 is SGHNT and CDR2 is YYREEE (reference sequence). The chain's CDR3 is CASSLMRGGLGNEQFF. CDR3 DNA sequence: TGTGCCAGCAGCTTGATGCGGGGGGGCCTGGGAAATGAGCAGTTCTTC.